These 13 T cell receptor beta chains were sequenced from one sample in a study of blood T cells in healthy people across ages. Combining a sample-barcoded 5' primer with a J-beta primer mix, a second PCR ran for 7 to 11 cycles. MiXCR, run by TCRdb on the 5' RACE reads, gives a single entry per CDR3 protein. The sample carries some 1.5 million distinct CDR3 sequences, roughly 27% recorded once. Sequenced: blood. Receptors were obtained from a woman aged 25 to 39 in good health.

This clonotype appeared a few times. This chain joins TRBV3-1 and TRBJ1-5; 9 nucleotides line up with TRBD1. This CDR3 region has 14 residues. Germline loops: CDR1 LGHDT, CDR2 YNNKEL (reference sequence). The trim removed 3 bases at V and 9 bases at J, leaving 6 bases unmatched. In DNA, the CDR3 is TGTGCCAGCAGCCAGGTACAGGGGGCAGGGCCCCAGCATTTT. This translates into CASSQVQGAGPQHF.

The rearrangement joins TRBV7-9 to TRBJ1-4; TRBD1 might be the D (5 bases). Germline CDR1 is SEHNR and CDR2 is FQNEAQ (reference sequence). The ends were cut back, 5 bases at V and 5 bases at J, with 12 bases in the middle. CDR3 length: 14 amino acids. Here the CDR3 reads CASSTGRQNEKLFF. In DNA form, the CDR3 reads TGTGCCAGCAGCACAGGACGGCAGAATGAAAAACTGTTTTTT.

This clonotype was observed many times. V usage is TRBV28 and J usage is TRBJ2-7, with D perhaps given as TRBD1 or TRBD2 (5 bases each). The V end lost 3 bases, the J end lost 1 base, and 16 bases lay between the germline ends. Germline-derived CDR1 and CDR2 are MDHEN and SYDVKM. The CDR3 extends over 16 amino acids. CDR3 nucleotides: TGTGCCAGCAGTTTTGGTTCAGGGCGGGCGTCCTACGAGCAGTACTTC. Protein sequence: CASSFGSGRASYEQYF.

Comment on this clonotype: One base away lies a much larger clone, so this may be a sequencing read error. The chain recombines TRBV20-1 with TRBJ1-2; unclear D gene. CDR3 length: 11 amino acids. Germline loops: CDR1 DFQATT, CDR2 SNEGSKA (reference sequence). Trimming shortened V by 7 bases and J by 8 bases, and 14 bases separated the two germline ends. CDR3 protein: CSVTTCQGYTF. The CDR3 DNA reads TGCAGTGTAACCACATGCCAGGGCTACACCTTC.

V and J are TRBV24-1 and TRBJ2-1, with 10 bases that match TRBD2. The CDR3 totals 15 residues. Trimming at V came to 4 bases and at J to 10 bases, leaving 9 bases not matched to a gene. The germline gives CDR1 KGHDR, CDR2 SFDVKD. Here the CDR3 reads CATSEESSGRLEQFF. The CDR3 DNA reads as TGTGCCACCAGTGAGGAGTCTAGCGGGAGACTAGAGCAGTTCTTC.

V gene TRBV7-9 combines with J gene TRBJ1-2; D remains unclear. The CDR3 runs 12 residues. V lost 3 bases and J 8 bases, leaving 10 bases between the germline ends. Germline V gene lookup returns CDR1 SEHNR and CDR2 FQNEAQ (reference sequence). The CDR3 DNA follows: TGTGCCAGCAGCTTTGCTTCTGGAGGCTACACCTTC. It encodes CASSFASGGYTF.

Here the CDR3 reads CASSLTFHRGNEQFF. The CDR3 DNA sequence: TGTGCCAGCAGCTTAACGTTCCATAGGGGCAATGAGCAGTTCTTC. The V gene is TRBV7-2, the J gene TRBJ2-1; TRBD1 might be the D (5 bases). Germline CDR1 is SGHTA and CDR2 is FQGNSA. V was trimmed by 2 bases and J by 6 bases, leaving 14 bases between them. The CDR3 contains 15 residues. Filled out from reference TRBV7-2 and TRBJ2-1, the complete variable domain reads GAGVSQSPSNKVTEKGKDVELRCDPISGHTALYWYRQSLGQGLEFLIYFQGNSAPDKSGLPSDRFSAERTGGSVSTLTIQRTQQEDSAVYLCASSLTFHRGNEQFFGPGTRLTVL.

The chain couples TRBV5-1 to TRBJ2-7, with D uncertain. V was trimmed by 0 bases and J by 7 bases, leaving 23 bases between them. There are 17 residues in the CDR3. Germline lookup yields CDR1 SGHRS and CDR2 YFSETQ. Here the CDR3 reads CASSLARLETRLGEQYF. The CDR3 coding sequence is TGCGCCAGCAGCTTGGCCAGGCTCGAAACAAGGCTTGGTGAGCAGTACTTC.

V gene TRBV24-1 combines with J gene TRBJ1-2; TRBD1 might be the D (5 bases). This CDR3 has 13 residues. The V end lost 5 bases, the J end lost 6 bases, and 12 bases lay between the germline ends. The germline gives CDR1 KGHDR, CDR2 SFDVKD. In DNA, the CDR3 is TGTGCCACCAGTGCCGACGGGGGGAATGGCTACACCTTC. Protein: CATSADGGNGYTF.

This clonotype has more than one count but fewer than ten. The chain carries TRBV6-1 and TRBJ2-6; possible D gene TRBD1, 6 bases. This CDR3 spans 18 amino acids. The V end was cut by 6 bases, the J end by 0 bases, with 18 bases between. Germline-derived CDR1 and CDR2 are MNHNS and SASEGT. The CDR3 region has the DNA TGTGCCAGCAGGGGGATTACCGGGACAACCTCTGGGGCCAACGTCCTGACTTTC. Translation gives CASRGITGTTSGANVLTF.

In its sample, this clonotype was seen many times. The CDR3 nucleotides are TGCGCCAGCAGCGCAGCCGGGACAGCCTACGAGCAGTACTTC. It codes for CASSAAGTAYEQYF. The V and J genes are TRBV5-1 and TRBJ2-7; 7 nucleotides align to TRBD1. Germline V gene data show CDR1 as SGHRS and CDR2 as YFSETQ. V shed 4 bases, J shed 2 bases, and the junction held 6 bases outside the gene matches. CDR3 length: 14 residues.

This clonotype was counted only a few times. The chain has TRBV21-1 and TRBJ2-3; whether TRBD2, the table's D call, matches the DNA was not checked. TRBV21-1 is termed a pseudogene. The CDR3 length is 17 residues. The CDR3 DNA reads TGTGCCAGCAGCAATGGGTGGAGGGACCCCCTTTTGGATACGCAGTATTTT. Translated: CASSNGWRDPLLDTQYF.

The rearrangement joins TRBV11-2 to TRBJ1-5; D is unclear. The germline gives CDR1 SGHAT, CDR2 FQNNGV. V shed 4 bases and J shed 7 bases, with 11 bases lying between them. The CDR3 has 13 residues. The CDR3 DNA follows: TGTGCCAGCAGCTCGGCCATCCGACAGCCCCAGCATTTT. Amino acid sequence: CASSSAIRQPQHF. Full variable domain (rest looked up from reference TRBV11-2 and TRBJ1-5): EAGVAQSPRYKIIEKRQSVAFWCNPISGHATLYWYQQILGQGPKLLIQFQNNGVVDDSQLPKDRFSAERLKGVDSTLKIQPAKLEDSAVYLCASSSAIRQPQHFGDGTRLSIL.